This T cell receptor beta chain was retrieved from a study of cytomegalovirus exposure and HLA in healthy donors. Assay used: immunoSEQ multiplex PCR; TCRdb lists only in-frame clones, some missing. The repertoire holds around 70,000 clones, 85% to 95% seen once, with 1.5% to 1.7% in the top ten. Looked up from germline, CDR1 is MDHEN and CDR2 is SYDVKM. The CDR3 loop spans 12 amino acids. V was clipped by 4 bases and J by 10 bases, with 14 bases between them. The source is a man between 18 and 35 years old in good health and CMV-seropositive. V gene TRBV28 combines with J gene TRBJ2-7; D is unresolved. Material for sequencing was PBMCs. This CDR3 is CASSSPSREQYF. CDR3 bases: TGTGCCAGCAGTTCCCCTAGTCGTGAACAGTACTTC.